This T cell receptor (beta chain) emerged from a study of neoadjuvant anti-PD-1 for oral cavity cancer. Study as a whole: Patients mostly received three to four biweekly nivolumab doses at 3 mg/kg before surgery.

Blood libraries mostly used around 0.45 ug genomic DNA, six replicates each. Using immunoSEQ multiplex PCR, the repertoire was profiled, and TCRdb retains in-frame clones only, with some absent. The sample carries 35,000 to 50,000 clones, around 79% recorded once. The CDR3 sequence is 15 residues long. Germline loops: CDR1 LNHDA, CDR2 SQIVND (reference sequence). V was clipped by 4 bases and J by 6 bases, with 18 bases between them. Time point noted: after neoadjuvant nivolumab, at surgical resection. The sample in question was PBMCs, obtained after nivolumab (anti-PD-1) treatment. V is TRBV19 and J is TRBJ1-1; D uncertain. The TCR was taken from a person aged 35-80 years with oral cavity squamous cell carcinoma. This CDR3 is CASSKEMGTFAEAFF. DNA for the CDR3: TGTGCCAGTAGTAAAGAAATGGGCACGTTCGCTGAAGCTTTCTTT.